The clone carrying this T cell receptor beta chain was found a few times. This CDR3 spans 14 amino acids. Trimming cost V 2 bases and J 7 bases, with 14 bases left between them. Germline lookup yields CDR1 MGHDK and CDR2 SYGVNS. This specimen belongs to a study of blood T cell repertoires in COVID-19. The protocol was immunoSEQ multiplex PCR, while the TCRdb copy is restricted to in-frame clones and leaves out a portion. Here the sample spans some 100,000 clones, roughly 88% being singletons. The TCR sequence derives from a woman aged 80 or over with active or convalescent COVID-19. The chain couples TRBV25-1 to TRBJ1-1; no firm D call. Sequencing was carried out using peripheral blood. CDR3 coding DNA: TGTGCCAGCAGTGAAGAGGGCCTACTGGGTGAAGCTTTCTTT. Residues: CASSEEGLLGEAFF.